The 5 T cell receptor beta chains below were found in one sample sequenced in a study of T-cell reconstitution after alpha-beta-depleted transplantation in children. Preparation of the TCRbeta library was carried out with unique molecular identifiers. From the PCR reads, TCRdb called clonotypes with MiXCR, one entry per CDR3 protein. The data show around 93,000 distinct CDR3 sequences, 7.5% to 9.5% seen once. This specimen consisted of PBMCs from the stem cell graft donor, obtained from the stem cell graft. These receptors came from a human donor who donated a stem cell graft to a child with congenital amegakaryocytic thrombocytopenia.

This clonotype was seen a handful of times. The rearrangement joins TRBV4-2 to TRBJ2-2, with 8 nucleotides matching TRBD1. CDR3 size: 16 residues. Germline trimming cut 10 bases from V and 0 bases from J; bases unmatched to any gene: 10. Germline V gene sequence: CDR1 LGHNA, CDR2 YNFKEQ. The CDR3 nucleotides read TGTGCCATGGGCCCCCGGGACAGGTCGAACACCGGGGAGCTGTTTTTT. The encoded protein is CAMGPRDRSNTGELFF.

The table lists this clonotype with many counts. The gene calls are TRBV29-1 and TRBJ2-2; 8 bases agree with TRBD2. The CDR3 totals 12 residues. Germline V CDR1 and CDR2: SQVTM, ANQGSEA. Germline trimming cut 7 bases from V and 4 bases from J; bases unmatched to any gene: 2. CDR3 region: CSAGLGTGELFF. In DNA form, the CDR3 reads TGCAGCGCGGGACTAGGCACCGGGGAGCTGTTTTTT.

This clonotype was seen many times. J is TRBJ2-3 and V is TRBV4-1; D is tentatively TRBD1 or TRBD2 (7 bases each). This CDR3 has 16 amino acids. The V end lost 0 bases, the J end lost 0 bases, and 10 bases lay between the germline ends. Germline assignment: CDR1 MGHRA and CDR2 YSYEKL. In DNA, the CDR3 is TGCGCCAGCAGCCAAGATCAGGGGGGGAGCACAGATACGCAGTATTTT. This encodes CASSQDQGGSTDTQYF.

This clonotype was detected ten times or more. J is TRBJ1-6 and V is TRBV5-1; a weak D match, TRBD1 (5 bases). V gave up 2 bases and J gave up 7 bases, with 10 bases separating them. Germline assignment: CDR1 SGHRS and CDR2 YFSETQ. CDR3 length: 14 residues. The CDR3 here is CASSLPGTNSPLHF. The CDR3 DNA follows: TGCGCCAGCAGCTTACCAGGGACCAATTCACCCCTCCACTTT.

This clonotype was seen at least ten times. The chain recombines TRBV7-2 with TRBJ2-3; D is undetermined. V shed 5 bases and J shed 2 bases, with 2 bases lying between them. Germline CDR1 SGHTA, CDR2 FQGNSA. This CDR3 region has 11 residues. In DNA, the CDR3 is TGTGCCAGCAGCGTCACAGATACGCAGTATTTT. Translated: CASSVTDTQYF.